This entry describes one T cell receptor beta chain. Participant-given clinical history determined each cohort assignment. These data originate in a study of blood T cell repertoires in COVID-19. Assay used: immunoSEQ multiplex PCR; TCRdb lists only in-frame clones, some missing. Of approximately 310,000 clones in the sample, approximately 81% were seen once. V shed 0 bases and J shed 7 bases, with 16 bases lying between them. The germline gives CDR1 MGHRA, CDR2 YSYEKL. CDR3 length: 17 amino acids. The clonotype comes from a woman under 40 who had been exposed to COVID-19. The sequencing input was PBMCs or T cells enriched from blood (not recorded which). The chain uses TRBV4-1 and TRBJ1-6; D is possibly TRBD1 (5 bases). This chain's CDR3 is CASSQDNGRADNSPLHF. The DNA of the CDR3 is TGCGCCAGCAGCCAAGATAACGGCAGGGCCGACAATTCACCCCTCCACTTT.